The present entry profiles one T cell receptor (beta chain) with its context. Its cognate antigen is unknown. This specimen belongs to a study of cytomegalovirus exposure and HLA in healthy donors. Study outcomes and limitations: The productive fraction for most TCR beta V segments was about 90% or about 30% in an earlier analysis. Judged likely to be a sequencing artifact was a cluster of highly shared sequence variants.

The CDR3 length is 14 residues. Deletions cut 3 bases from V and 1 base from J, with 9 bases between. Germline V gene sequence: CDR1 LNHDA, CDR2 SQIVND (reference sequence). PCR employed 60 Vbeta and 13 Jbeta primers. Using immunoSEQ multiplex PCR, the repertoire was profiled, and TCRdb retains in-frame clones only, with some absent. The table lists 170,000 or so clones, 79% of them singletons, with 0.69% in the top ten. V and J are TRBV19 and TRBJ1-1; TRBD1 is a possible D gene (5 bases). The clonotype was recovered from a woman aged 40 to 50 in good health and CMV-seronegative. Sequenced input: PBMCs. The CDR3 bases are TGTGCCAGTAGTATGGACACAACGAACACTGAAGCTTTCTTT. Residues: CASSMDTTNTEAFF.